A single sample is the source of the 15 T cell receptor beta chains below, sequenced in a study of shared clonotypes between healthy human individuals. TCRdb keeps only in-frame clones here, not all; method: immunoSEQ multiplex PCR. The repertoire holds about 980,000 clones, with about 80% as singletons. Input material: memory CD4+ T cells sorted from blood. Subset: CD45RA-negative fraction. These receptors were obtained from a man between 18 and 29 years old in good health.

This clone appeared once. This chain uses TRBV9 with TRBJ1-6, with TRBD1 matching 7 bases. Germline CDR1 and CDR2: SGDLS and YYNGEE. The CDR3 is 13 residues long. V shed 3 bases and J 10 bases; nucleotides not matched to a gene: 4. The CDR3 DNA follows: TGTGCCAGCAGCGCCACAGGGGTCTCACCCCTCCACTTT. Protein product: CASSATGVSPLHF.

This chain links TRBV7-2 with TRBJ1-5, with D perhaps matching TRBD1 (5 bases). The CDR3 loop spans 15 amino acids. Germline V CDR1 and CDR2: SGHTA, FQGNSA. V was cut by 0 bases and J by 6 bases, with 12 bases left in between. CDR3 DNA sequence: TGTGCCAGCAGCTTAGCGTATTTGGGGACTCAGCCCCAGCATTTT. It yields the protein CASSLAYLGTQPQHF.

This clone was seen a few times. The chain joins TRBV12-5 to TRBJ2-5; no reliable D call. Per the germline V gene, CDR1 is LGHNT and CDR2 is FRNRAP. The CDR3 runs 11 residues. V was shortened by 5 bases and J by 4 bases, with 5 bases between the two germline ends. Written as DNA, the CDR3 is TGTGCTAGTGGTAAGGGAGAGACCCAGTACTTC. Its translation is CASGKGETQYF.

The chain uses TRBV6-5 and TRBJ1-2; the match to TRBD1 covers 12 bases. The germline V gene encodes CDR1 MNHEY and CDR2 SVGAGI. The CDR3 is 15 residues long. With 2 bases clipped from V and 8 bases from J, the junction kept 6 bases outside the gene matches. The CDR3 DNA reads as TGTGCCAGCAGTTACGAGGGGACAGGGGGCCTGGGCTACACCTTC. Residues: CASSYEGTGGLGYTF.

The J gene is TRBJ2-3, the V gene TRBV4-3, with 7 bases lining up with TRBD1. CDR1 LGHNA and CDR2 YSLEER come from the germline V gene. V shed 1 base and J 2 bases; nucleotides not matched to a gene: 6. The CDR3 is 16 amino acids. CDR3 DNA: TGCGCCAGCAGCCAAGGTCACAGGGGCGTCACAGATACGCAGTATTTT. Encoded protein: CASSQGHRGVTDTQYF.

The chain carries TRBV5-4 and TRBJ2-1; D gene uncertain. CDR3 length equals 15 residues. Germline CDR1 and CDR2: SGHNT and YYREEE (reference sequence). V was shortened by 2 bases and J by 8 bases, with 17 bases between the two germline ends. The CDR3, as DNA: TGTGCCAGCAGCTTAAGTGCCCTTCCTGACGATGAGCAGTTCTTC. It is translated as CASSLSALPDDEQFF.

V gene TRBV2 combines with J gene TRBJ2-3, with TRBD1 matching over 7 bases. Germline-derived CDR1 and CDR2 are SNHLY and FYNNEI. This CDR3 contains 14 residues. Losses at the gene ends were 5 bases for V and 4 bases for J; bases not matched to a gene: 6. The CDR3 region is CASSWTGTPDTQYF. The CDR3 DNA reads TGTGCCAGCAGTTGGACAGGAACCCCAGATACGCAGTATTTT.

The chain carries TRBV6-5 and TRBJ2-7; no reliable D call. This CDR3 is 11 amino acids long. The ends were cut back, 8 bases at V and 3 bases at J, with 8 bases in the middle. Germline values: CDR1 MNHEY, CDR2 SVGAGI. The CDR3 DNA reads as TGTGCCAGCGGGCGTGACTACGAGCAGTACTTC. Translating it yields CASGRDYEQYF.

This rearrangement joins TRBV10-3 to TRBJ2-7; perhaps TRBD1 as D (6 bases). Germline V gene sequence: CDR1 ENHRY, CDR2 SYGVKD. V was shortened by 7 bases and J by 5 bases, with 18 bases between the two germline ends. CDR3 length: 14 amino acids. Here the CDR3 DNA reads TGTGCCATCAAGGGTGACAGGAGGCTGGACGAGCAGTACTTC. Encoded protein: CAIKGDRRLDEQYF.

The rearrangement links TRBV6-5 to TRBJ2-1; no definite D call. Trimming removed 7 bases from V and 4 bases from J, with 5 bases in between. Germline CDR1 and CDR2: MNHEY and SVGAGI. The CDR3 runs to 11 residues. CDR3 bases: TGTGCCAGCACGTTATACAATGAGCAGTTCTTC. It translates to CASTLYNEQFF.

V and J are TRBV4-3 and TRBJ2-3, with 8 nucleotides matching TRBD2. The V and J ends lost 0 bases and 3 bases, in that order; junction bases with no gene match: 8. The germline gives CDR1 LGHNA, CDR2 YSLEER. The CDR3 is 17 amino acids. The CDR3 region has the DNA TGCGCCAGCAGCCAAGAAACCAGCGGGAGAGGGACAGATACGCAGTATTTT. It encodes CASSQETSGRGTDTQYF.

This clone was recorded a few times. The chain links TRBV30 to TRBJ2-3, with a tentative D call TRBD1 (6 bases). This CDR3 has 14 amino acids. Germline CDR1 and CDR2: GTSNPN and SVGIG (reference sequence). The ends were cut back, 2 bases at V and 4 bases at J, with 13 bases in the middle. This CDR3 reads CAWSKQGRSDTQYF. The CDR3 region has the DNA TGTGCCTGGAGTAAACAGGGACGATCAGATACGCAGTATTTT.

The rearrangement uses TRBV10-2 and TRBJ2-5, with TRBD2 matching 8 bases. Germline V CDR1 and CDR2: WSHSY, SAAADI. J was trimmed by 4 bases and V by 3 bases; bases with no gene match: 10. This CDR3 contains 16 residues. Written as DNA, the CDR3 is TGCGCCAGCAGTGACGTTGCGGGGGGCCCGAGAGAGACCCAGTACTTC. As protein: CASSDVAGGPRETQYF.

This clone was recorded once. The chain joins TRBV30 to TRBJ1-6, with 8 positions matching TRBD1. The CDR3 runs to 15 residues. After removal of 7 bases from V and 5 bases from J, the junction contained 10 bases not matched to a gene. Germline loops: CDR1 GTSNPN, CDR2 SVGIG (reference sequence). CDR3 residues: CAYRKPGGDNSPLHF. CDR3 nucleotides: TGTGCCTACCGAAAACCAGGGGGCGATAATTCACCCCTCCACTTT.

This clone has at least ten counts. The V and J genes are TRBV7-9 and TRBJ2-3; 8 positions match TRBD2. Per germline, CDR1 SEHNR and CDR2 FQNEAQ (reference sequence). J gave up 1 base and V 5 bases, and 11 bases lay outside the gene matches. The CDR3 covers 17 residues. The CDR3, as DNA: TGTGCCAGCAGCCTTCCCGGGACTAGGGGGGGCACAGATACGCAGTATTTT. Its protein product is CASSLPGTRGGTDTQYF.